Listed here are 7 T cell receptor beta chains from one sample, sequenced in a study of T cell responses to AZD1222 COVID-19 vaccine. This table comes from immunoSEQ multiplex PCR, and its TCRdb copy is limited to in-frame clones, with some not included. This table has 80,000 to 100,000 clones, roughly 87% appearing once. Sequencing was performed on peripheral blood, taken 28 days after the second AZD1222 dose. The origin of the receptors is an adult who received the AZD1222 COVID-19 vaccine.

This CDR3 reads CASSQNSGDNEQFF. In nucleotides, the CDR3 is TGTGCCAGCAGCCAGAACAGTGGGGACAATGAGCAGTTCTTC. This chain joins TRBV3-1 (or the pseudogene TRBV3-2) and TRBJ2-1; D is ambiguous. The CDR3 loop spans 14 amino acids. The V gene lost 3 bases and the J gene lost 5 bases, with 11 bases spanning the gap. Germline CDR1 reads LGHDT; CDR2 reads YNNKEL (reference sequence).

This rearrangement joins TRBV20-1 to TRBJ2-1, with 12 bases fitting TRBD2. Germline CDR1 and CDR2: DFQATT and SNEGSKA (reference sequence). The CDR3 loop spans 16 amino acids. V gave up 5 bases and J gave up 8 bases; unmatched junction bases: 13. CDR3 residues: CSAGGLAGRARDEQFF. CDR3 in DNA: TGCAGTGCTGGTGGACTAGCGGGGAGGGCAAGGGATGAGCAGTTCTTC.

V and J are TRBV28 and TRBJ1-3, with D possibly TRBD1 on 5 matching bases. Germline loops: CDR1 MDHEN, CDR2 SYDVKM. The CDR3 extends over 17 amino acids. The V and J ends lost 5 bases and 0 bases respectively, with 17 bases between them. The CDR3 region is CASSGGGGLSSGNTIYF. In DNA form, the CDR3 reads TGTGCCAGCAGTGGTGGGGGTGGCTTGAGCTCTGGAAACACCATATATTTT.

This rearrangement joins TRBV7-8 to TRBJ2-7, with D maybe TRBD2 (6 bases). V was trimmed by 1 base and J by 2 bases, leaving 12 bases between them. Germline V gene sequence: CDR1 SGHVS, CDR2 FQNEAQ. The CDR3 is made up of 15 amino acids. The CDR3 sequence: CASSLVAGPAYEQYF. The DNA of the CDR3 is TGTGCCAGCAGCTTAGTGGCGGGGCCCGCCTACGAGCAGTACTTC.

V gene TRBV5-1 combines with J gene TRBJ2-7, with D perhaps matching TRBD2 (6 bases). Per germline, CDR1 SGHRS and CDR2 YFSETQ. V dropped 0 bases and J dropped 4 bases, with 11 bases sitting between them. This CDR3 spans 14 amino acids. CDR3: CASSLGGTRYEQYF. CDR3 coding DNA: TGCGCCAGCAGCTTGGGAGGGACTCGTTACGAGCAGTACTTC.

The chain's CDR3 is CSAPGQANEQYF. Here the CDR3 DNA reads TGCAGCGCCCCCGGACAGGCCAATGAGCAGTACTTC. This sequence joins TRBV29-1 and TRBJ2-7; the match to TRBD1 covers 7 bases. The CDR3 spans 12 residues. V lost 7 bases and J lost 7; bases outside the gene matches: 10. The germline gives CDR1 SQVTM, CDR2 ANQGSEA.

The V call is TRBV15, the J call TRBJ2-1, with 8 bases identical to TRBD2. This CDR3 has 15 residues. V dropped 3 bases and J dropped 7; count of bases not matched to a gene: 8. The germline V gene has CDR1 LNHNV and CDR2 YYDKDF (reference sequence). CDR3 protein: CATSRESGGGNEQFF. The DNA for the CDR3 is TGTGCCACCAGCAGGGAGAGCGGGGGAGGGAATGAGCAGTTCTTC.